The rows below give T cell receptor beta chains drawn from one sample of a study of T cells in Graves' hyperthyroidism and ophthalmopathy. One entry per CDR3 protein results from TCRdb running MiXCR on the multiplex PCR reads. The repertoire holds about 360,000 distinct CDR3 sequences, with approximately 13% as singletons. Sample: blood. The origin of the receptors is a woman between 18 and 29 years old with Graves' hyperthyroidism. Each CDR3 is given with its conserved first and last residue. Each record gives: V gene, clone size, D gene, J gene, CDR3 protein, CDR3 DNA. D genes are given only for firm matches. Where a row states a size, it is once, few, many or the class of an expanded clone; other rows omit it.

>TRBV12-5|many|TRBD1|TRBJ2-1
CASAQGVLSSYNEQFF
TGTGCTAGTGCCCAGGGGGTTCTCAGCTCCTACAATGAGCAGTTCTTC
>TRBV19|.|.|TRBJ1-1
CASSWGQGTEAFF
TGTGCCAGTAGTTGGGGTCAAGGCACTGAAGCTTTCTTT
>TRBV28|many|TRBD1|TRBJ1-2
CASSLWRPLQGLAQHGYTF
TGTGCCAGCAGTTTATGGAGGCCCTTACAGGGGCTTGCGCAGCATGGCTACACCTTC
>TRBV6-1|many|.|TRBJ1-3
CASSESGGSPGNTIYF
TGTGCCAGCAGTGAAAGTGGGGGCAGCCCTGGAAACACCATATATTTT
>TRBV7-2|.|.|TRBJ2-7
CASSTGHAYEQYF
TGTGCCAGCAGCACGGGACACGCCTACGAGCAGTACTTC
>TRBV24-1|many|.|TRBJ1-5
CATSGWGSGQPQHF
TGTGCCACCAGTGGATGGGGGAGTGGGCAGCCCCAGCATTTT
>TRBV27|many|.|TRBJ2-2
CASSLYQGTRTGELFF
TGTGCCAGCAGTTTATATCAGGGTACTAGGACCGGGGAGCTGTTTTTT
>TRBV20-1|many|.|TRBJ2-3
CSAKDVTDTQYF
TGCAGTGCCAAGGACGTGACAGATACGCAGTATTTT
>TRBV11-2|many|.|TRBJ2-7
CASSLGPTEQYF
TGTGCCAGCAGCTTAGGGCCCACGGAGCAGTACTTC
>TRBV19|few|TRBD1|TRBJ2-6
CASSGQAYSGANVLTF
TGTGCCAGTAGTGGACAGGCCTACTCTGGGGCCAACGTCCTGACTTTC
>TRBV7-3|many|.|TRBJ1-5
CASSLFGGQPQHF
TGTGCCAGCAGCTTATTTGGGGGTCAGCCCCAGCATTTT
>TRBV5-4|.|TRBD1|TRBJ2-3
CASSLNRGSGDTQYF
TGTGCCAGCAGCCTAAACAGGGGATCGGGGGATACGCAGTATTTT
>TRBV7-3|few|TRBD2|TRBJ2-3
CASSLTSGIRTDTQYF
TGTGCCAGCAGCCTGACTAGCGGGATTCGTACAGATACGCAGTATTTT
>TRBV27|many|TRBD2|TRBJ2-7
CARWPGGIAPYEQYF
TGTGCCAGGTGGCCCGGGGGGATAGCGCCCTACGAGCAGTACTTC
>TRBV5-1|.|.|TRBJ1-1
CASSLYGEGEAFF
TGCGCCAGCAGCTTGTATGGGGAGGGTGAAGCTTTCTTT
>TRBV7-9|.|TRBD2|TRBJ2-1
CASRNRGTSGMEKRQFF
TGTGCCAGCAGAAATCGCGGGACTAGCGGGATGGAGAAAAGGCAGTTCTTC
>TRBV7-2|.|TRBD2|TRBJ2-2
CASSLVQGGVAGELFF
TGTGCCAGCAGCTTAGTGCAGGGAGGGGTCGCCGGGGAGCTGTTTTTT
>TRBV10-3|many|TRBD1|TRBJ1-2
CAIRTGQGDYGYTF
TGTGCCATCAGGACGGGACAGGGAGACTATGGCTACACCTTC
>TRBV5-4|.|.|TRBJ2-1
CASSAVPRNEQFF
TGTGCCAGCAGCGCGGTCCCGAGGAATGAGCAGTTCTTC
>TRBV2|many|TRBD1|TRBJ1-2
CASRDSHTGGVEGYTF
TGTGCCAGCAGGGACTCTCATACAGGGGGCGTGGAGGGCTACACCTTC
>TRBV10-3|many|.|TRBJ2-7
CAISGQAIYEQYF
TGTGCCATCAGTGGTCAGGCCATCTACGAGCAGTACTTC
>TRBV29-1|many|.|TRBJ2-1
CSVDFSAYFTYNEQFF
TGCAGCGTTGACTTTAGCGCATACTTTACCTACAATGAGCAGTTCTTC